This entry concerns a single TCR beta chain. Sequencing used immunoSEQ multiplex PCR; TCRdb keeps in-frame clones, though not all of them. The data hold about 110,000 clones, with about 90% observed a single time. Looked up from germline, CDR1 is SGHAT and CDR2 is FQNNGV. Trimming pared 4 bases from V and 7 bases from J, leaving 14 bases between. The CDR3 is 13 residues long. The record originates from a study of T cell responses to AZD1222 COVID-19 vaccine. The rearrangement links TRBV11-2 to TRBJ2-7, with D uncertain. The TCR was taken from an adult in good health. This specimen was peripheral blood, taken on day 0 of AZD1222 vaccination. The CDR3 is CASSYSLRREQYF. CDR3 in DNA: TGTGCCAGCAGCTACTCCCTCCGGCGGGAGCAGTACTTC.